This TCR beta chain was documented in a study of blood T cell repertoires in COVID-19. Background on the study: The United States, Italy and Spain were the sources of the acute and convalescent COVID-19 samples. Sample material is recorded as cDNA or gDNA derived from T cells, B-cell-depleted T cells, or PBMCs.

CDR1 and CDR2 from the germline V gene are SGHNT and YENEEA. Trimming cost V 3 bases and J 8 bases; bases outside gene matches: 18. The CDR3 is made up of 20 amino acids. Original handling: Amplification of reference gene primers was used by the study to estimate nucleated cell counts. Clones were read by immunoSEQ multiplex PCR, and TCRdb kept only the in-frame ones, dropping some. Clonal size and the V and J genes are those of that table, whereas D and trimming came from the DNA. Of 140,000 or so clones in the sample, about 79% were seen once. The sample was peripheral blood. The origin of this receptor is a man aged 55 to 70 with active or convalescent COVID-19. The chain recombines TRBV11-3 with TRBJ2-3, with TRBD2 matching 15 bases. The CDR3 loop is CASSLRRGLAGGPNPATQYF. The DNA for the CDR3 is TGTGCCAGCAGCTTGCGCCGGGGACTAGCGGGGGGCCCGAATCCGGCTACGCAGTATTTT.